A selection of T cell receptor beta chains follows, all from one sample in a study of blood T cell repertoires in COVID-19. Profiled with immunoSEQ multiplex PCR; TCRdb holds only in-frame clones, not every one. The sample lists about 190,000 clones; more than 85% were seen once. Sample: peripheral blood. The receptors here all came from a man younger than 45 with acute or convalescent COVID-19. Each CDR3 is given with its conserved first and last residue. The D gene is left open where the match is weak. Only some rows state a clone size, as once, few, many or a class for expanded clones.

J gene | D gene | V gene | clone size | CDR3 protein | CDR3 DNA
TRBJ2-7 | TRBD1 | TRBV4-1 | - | CASSQEGTGNYEQYF | TGCGCCAGCAGCCAAGAAGGGACAGGAAACTACGAGCAGTACTTC
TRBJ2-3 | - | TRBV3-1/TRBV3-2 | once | CASSQDFTDTQYF | TGTGCCAGCAGCCAAGACTTCACAGATACGCAGTATTTT
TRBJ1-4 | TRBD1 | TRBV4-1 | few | CASRHRQTGTGHEKLFF | TGCGCCAGCAGACACAGGCAAACCGGGACAGGGCATGAAAAACTGTTTTTT
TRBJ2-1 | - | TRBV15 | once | CATSNGGSYNEQFF | TGTGCCACCAGCAATGGGGGGTCCTACAATGAGCAGTTCTTC
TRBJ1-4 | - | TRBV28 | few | CASSLVLAEKLFF | TGTGCCAGCAGTTTAGTCCTAGCTGAAAAACTGTTTTTT
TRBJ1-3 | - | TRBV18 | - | CASSPISGRRGNTIYF | TGTGCCAGCTCACCGATTTCAGGGCGCCGTGGAAACACCATATATTTT
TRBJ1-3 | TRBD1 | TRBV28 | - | CASRGDSFSGNTIYF | TGTGCCAGCAGGGGGGACAGTTTCTCTGGAAACACCATATATTTT
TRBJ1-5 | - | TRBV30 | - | CAWSERGRGGNQPQHF | TGTGCCTGGAGTGAAAGGGGCAGGGGAGGCAATCAGCCCCAGCATTTT
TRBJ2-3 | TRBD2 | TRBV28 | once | CASSTLAGALSSTDTQYF | TGTGCCAGCAGCACTCTAGCGGGAGCCTTATCTAGCACAGATACGCAGTATTTT
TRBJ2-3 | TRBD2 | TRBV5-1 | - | CASTIGGLAATDTQYF | TGCGCCAGCACTATTGGAGGACTAGCGGCCACAGATACGCAGTATTTT
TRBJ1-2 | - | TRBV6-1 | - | CASSESDMHGYTF | TGTGCCAGCAGTGAATCGGACATGCATGGCTACACCTTC
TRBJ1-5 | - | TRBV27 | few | CASSLRSGADSNQPQHF | TGTGCCAGCAGCCTAAGGTCAGGGGCGGATAGCAATCAGCCCCAGCATTTT
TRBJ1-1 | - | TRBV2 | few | CASSDQGLAEAFF | TGTGCCAGCAGTGACCAGGGGTTGGCTGAAGCTTTCTTT
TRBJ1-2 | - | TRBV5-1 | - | CASSEDPGINYGYTF | TGCGCCAGCAGCGAAGACCCAGGAATTAACTATGGCTACACCTTC
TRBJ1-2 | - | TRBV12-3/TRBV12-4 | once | CASKRRRYGYTF | TGTGCCAGCAAGAGGAGGCGTTATGGCTACACCTTC
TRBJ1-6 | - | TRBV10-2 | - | CASSESEGLGSPLHF | TGCGCCAGCAGTGAGTCGGAGGGCCTGGGGTCACCCCTCCACTTT
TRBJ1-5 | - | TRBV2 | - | CASSELGGSNQPQHF | TGTGCCAGCAGTGAACTTGGAGGGAGCAATCAGCCCCAGCATTTT
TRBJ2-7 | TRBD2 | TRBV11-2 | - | CASSRREGPGEQYF | TGTGCCAGCAGTCGGCGGGAGGGCCCAGGCGAGCAGTACTTC
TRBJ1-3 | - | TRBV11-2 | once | CASSSTTGPSGQLGYF | TGTGCCAGCAGCTCAACGACAGGCCCCTCTGGCCAACTTGGATATTTT
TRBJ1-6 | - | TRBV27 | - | CASSFGNAASPLHF | TGTGCCAGCAGTTTCGGTAATGCGGCTTCACCCCTCCACTTT
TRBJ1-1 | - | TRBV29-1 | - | CSVFSHGQNTEAFF | TGCAGCGTTTTTAGCCACGGACAGAACACTGAAGCTTTCTTT
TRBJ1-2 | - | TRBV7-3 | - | CASSLTGGNYGYTF | TGTGCCAGCAGCTTAACCGGGGGAAACTATGGCTACACCTTC
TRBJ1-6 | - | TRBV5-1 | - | CASSLETVNSPLHF | TGCGCCAGCAGCTTGGAAACAGTAAATTCACCCCTCCACTTT
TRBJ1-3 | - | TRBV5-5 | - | CASSLRSQLYSGNTIYF | TGTGCCAGCAGCTTAAGGTCACAGCTTTACTCTGGAAACACCATATATTTT
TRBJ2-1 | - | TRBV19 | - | CASSPLSGTYNEQFF | TGTGCCAGTAGTCCCCTGTCGGGAACCTACAATGAGCAGTTCTTC